This TCR beta chain is from a study of prognosis after radiotherapy for stage I lung cancer. Background on the study: The patients comprised about a dozen men and more than 5 women, spanning ages roughly 50 to 90 and having a median of 74.5 years. Whereas about a dozen patients had adenocarcinoma, squamous cell carcinoma was the tumor in several. Metastases at distant sites emerged in several patients after radiotherapy, at a median of 7 months, whereas around 14 showed no significant progression.

About this clonotype itself: Antigen unknown.

The germline V gene encodes CDR1 MNHEY and CDR2 SVGEGT. After removal of 6 bases from V and 4 bases from J, the junction contained 2 bases not matched to a gene. The CDR3 sequence is 13 residues long. The study's findings and limits: Post-treatment Shannon entropy following stereotactic body radiation therapy was lower among patients who developed distant metastases.

By two-round multiplex PCR, the TCR beta CDR3 was amplified from genomic DNA. Primers specific to each TRBV and TRBJ gene drove first-round PCR. TCRdb re-called the multiplex PCR reads with MiXCR, one entry per CDR3 protein. The sample records about 27,000 distinct CDR3 sequences, around 30% being singletons. The input for sequencing was PBMCs, taken before or after stereotactic body radiation therapy (not recorded which). This rearrangement joins TRBV6-2 or TRBV6-3 to TRBJ2-2; 7 positions match TRBD2. This TCR came from a donor of 50 years or more with non-small cell lung cancer. The CDR3: CASRGGTTGELFF. CDR3 in DNA: TGTGCCAGCAGGGGGGGGACCACCGGGGAGCTGTTTTTT.